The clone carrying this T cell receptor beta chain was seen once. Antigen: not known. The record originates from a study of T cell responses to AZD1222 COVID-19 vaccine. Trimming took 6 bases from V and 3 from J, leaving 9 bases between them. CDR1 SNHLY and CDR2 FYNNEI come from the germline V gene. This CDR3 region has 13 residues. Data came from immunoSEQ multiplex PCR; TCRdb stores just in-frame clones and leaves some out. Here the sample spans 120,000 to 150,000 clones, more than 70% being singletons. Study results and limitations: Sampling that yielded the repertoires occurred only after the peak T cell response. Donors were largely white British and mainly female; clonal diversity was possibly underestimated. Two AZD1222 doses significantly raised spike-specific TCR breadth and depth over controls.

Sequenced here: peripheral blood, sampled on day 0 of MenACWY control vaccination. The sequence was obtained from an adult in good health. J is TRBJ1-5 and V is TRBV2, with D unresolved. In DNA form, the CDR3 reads TGTGCCAGCAGCCCGCAGACCAATCAGCCCCAGCATTTT. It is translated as CASSPQTNQPQHF.